This T cell receptor (beta chain) was obtained from a study of T cell responses to AZD1222 COVID-19 vaccine. Germline-derived CDR1 and CDR2 are SGHTA and FQGTGA. This CDR3 comprises 14 residues. Between the trimmed V and J ends, which lost 2 bases and 2 bases, there was a span of 6 bases. This clone came up a few times. TCRdb keeps only in-frame clones here, not all; method: immunoSEQ multiplex PCR. The table has over 150,000 clones, around 90% seen once. V usage is TRBV7-3 and J usage is TRBJ2-2; no definite D call. Here the sequenced sample was peripheral blood, taken 28 days after the second AZD1222 dose. The source of this sequence is an adult who received the AZD1222 COVID-19 vaccine. CDR3 amino acids: CASSLEKNTGELFF. The DNA of the CDR3 is TGTGCCAGCAGCTTAGAAAAAAACACCGGGGAGCTGTTTTTT.